This T cell receptor (beta chain) was sequenced in a study of regulatory T cells in long-lasting Graves disease. Whole-study findings and limits: Persistent patients shared more public clonotypes (around 3,000) than new patients (about 960).

V lost 3 bases to trimming and J lost 6 bases; unmatched junction nucleotides: 2. CDR3 size: 13 residues. CDR1 is MNHEY, CDR2 SMNVEV, per germline (reference sequence). TCR beta libraries were built with iRepertoire HTBI primers and Arm-PCR of CDR3 regions. Via MiXCR, TCRdb re-called the multiplex PCR reads, giving one row per CDR3 protein. The table lists over 450,000 distinct CDR3 sequences, around 11% of them singletons. Time point of the sample: newly diagnosed GD, antithyroid drugs for less than 3 months. Extracted RNA from PBMCs served as the source of the TCR library. Ten or more counts support this clonotype. Its antigen is still unknown. These data were also reused for a study on T cells in Graves' hyperthyroidism and ophthalmopathy. Turning to that study: HTBI primers were the set used in a first-round RT-PCR of the TCR CDR3.

Here the sequenced sample was peripheral blood mononuclear cells (PBMCs), taken at new diagnosis, from a patient treated with antithyroid drugs. The sequence derives from a woman in her twenties or thirties with Graves disease. V and J are TRBV27 and TRBJ1-1; 9 bases match TRBD1. In DNA form, the CDR3 reads TGTGCCAGCAGTTTCCGGACAGGGGCTGAAGCTTTCTTT. Translated, it gives CASSFRTGAEAFF.